Each of the 27 T cell receptor beta chains below was sequenced from the same sample in a study of human T cells and chemical hapten exposure. One entry per CDR3 protein, called by TCRdb with MiXCR from the RACE reads. The table lists about 120,000 distinct CDR3 sequences, roughly an eighth of them singletons. Time point here: patch test 1, 2 weeks after DPC sensitization. This sample's treatment: therapeutic diphenylcyclopropenone sensitization with weekly scalp DPC. This specimen consisted of whole blood, obtained in connection with sensitization to the hapten diphenylcyclopropenone (DPC). The receptors originated from a man younger than 35 with alopecia areata. Some clones in this sample may be carry-over from other donors' samples.

This clonotype occurred a few times. The chain employs TRBV4-3 and TRBJ1-2; no firm D call. CDR1 is LGHNA and CDR2 is YSLEER in the germline V gene. V lost 0 bases and J 4 bases, leaving 12 bases between the germline ends. This CDR3 region has 15 residues. In DNA, the CDR3 is TGCGCCAGCAGCCAAGATAGGTCATGGAGCTATGGCTACACCTTC. Translation gives CASSQDRSWSYGYTF.

The rearrangement uses TRBV7-3 and TRBJ2-1; no clear D. V gave up 4 bases and J gave up 6 bases, with 13 bases separating them. Germline CDR1 and CDR2: SGHTA and FQGTGA. This CDR3 comprises 14 residues. The CDR3 nucleotides read TGTGCCAGCAGCTCATGGGGAACCGGCAATGAGCAGTTCTTC. Encoded protein: CASSSWGTGNEQFF.

This clonotype showed up just a few times. This chain joins TRBV19 and TRBJ1-5; 7 positions match TRBD1. Losses at the gene ends were 1 base for V and 4 bases for J; bases not matched to a gene: 10. Per germline, CDR1 LNHDA and CDR2 SQIVND (reference sequence). The CDR3 has 17 residues. CDR3 amino acids: CASSIGLVWDRNQPQHF. CDR3 DNA: TGTGCCAGTAGTATAGGATTGGTATGGGACAGAAATCAGCCCCAGCATTTT. The entire variable domain, with the rest obtained from reference TRBV19 and TRBJ1-5, is as follows: DGGITQSPKYLFRKEGQNVTLSCEQNLNHDAMYWYRQDPGQGLRLIYYSQIVNDFQKGDIAEGYSVSREKKESFPLTVTSAQKNPTAFYLCASSIGLVWDRNQPQHFGDGTRLSIL.

V gene TRBV7-9 combines with J gene TRBJ1-1, with D uncertain. The CDR3 consists of 13 residues. The ends were cut back, 1 base at V and 1 base at J, with 4 bases in the middle. The germline V gene encodes CDR1 SEHNR and CDR2 FQNEAQ (reference sequence). CDR3 DNA: TGTGCCAGCAGCTTAGAGGGGAACACTGAAGCTTTCTTT. Amino acids: CASSLEGNTEAFF.

The chain couples TRBV7-8 to TRBJ2-5; possible D gene TRBD1, 5 bases. Per germline, CDR1 SGHVS and CDR2 FQNEAQ. The CDR3 is 13 amino acids. Between the trimmed V and J ends, which lost 2 bases and 4 bases, there was a span of 8 bases. The CDR3 DNA reads TGTGCCAGCAGCTTACAGGGTAGAGAGACCCAGTACTTC. Translated: CASSLQGRETQYF.

This clonotype occurred many times. CDR3 sequence: CASTFEPGLTPLYGYTF. CDR3 in DNA: TGTGCCAGTACCTTTGAGCCGGGCCTAACCCCCCTATATGGCTACACCTTC. The V call is TRBV7-9, the J call TRBJ1-2, with unresolved D. V was cut by 9 bases and J by 5 bases, with 28 bases left in between. CDR3 length: 17 amino acids. The germline V gene has CDR1 SEHNR and CDR2 FQNEAQ (reference sequence).

This clonotype was found many times. This rearrangement joins TRBV7-8 to TRBJ2-3; 9 bases match TRBD2. Germline CDR1 is SGHVS and CDR2 is FQNEAQ. V trimming: 0 bases; J trimming: 5 bases; junction bases outside the gene matches: 3. The CDR3 is 15 amino acids. In DNA form, the CDR3 reads TGTGCCAGCAGCTTAGCGGGCGGGGGGGTAGATACGCAGTATTTT. Its translation: CASSLAGGGVDTQYF.

This chain joins TRBV11-2 and TRBJ1-5; unclear D gene. Germline-derived CDR1 and CDR2 are SGHAT and FQNNGV. The germline V and J ends were trimmed by 3 bases and 5 bases, with 8 bases remaining between them. The CDR3 contains 13 residues. The CDR3 is CASSFLDDQPQHF. The CDR3, as DNA: TGTGCCAGCAGCTTCCTAGACGATCAGCCCCAGCATTTT. The variable domain in full, with the rest retrieved from reference TRBV11-2 and TRBJ1-5, is EAGVAQSPRYKIIEKRQSVAFWCNPISGHATLYWYQQILGQGPKLLIQFQNNGVVDDSQLPKDRFSAERLKGVDSTLKIQPAKLEDSAVYLCASSFLDDQPQHFGDGTRLSIL.

This clonotype appeared a few times. The chain links TRBV7-3 to TRBJ2-6; 9 bases map to TRBD1. V lost 5 bases, J lost 4 bases, and 9 bases stayed unmatched. Germline lookup yields CDR1 SGHTA and CDR2 FQGTGA. The CDR3 sequence is 17 residues long. Here the CDR3 DNA reads TGTGCCAGCAGCCCGGGACAGGGTGTCATGGGGGCCAACGTCCTGACTTTC. Its protein product is CASSPGQGVMGANVLTF.

V is TRBV5-1 and J is TRBJ2-7, with 12 positions matching TRBD2. V trimming: 4 bases; J trimming: 5 bases; junction bases outside the gene matches: 19. The CDR3 consists of 19 residues. The germline V gene encodes CDR1 SGHRS and CDR2 YFSETQ. The CDR3 region is CASSLPGLAGAIHVHEQYV. As DNA, the CDR3 is TGCGCCAGCAGCCTACCGGGACTAGCGGGTGCTATCCACGTCCACGAGCAGTACGTC.

This chain joins TRBV20-1 and TRBJ1-1; no firm D call. V was pared by 4 bases and J by 0 bases, with 9 bases between. Germline CDR1 DFQATT, CDR2 SNEGSKA (reference sequence). This CDR3 has 13 residues. This CDR3 reads CSAIPGMNTEAFF. The CDR3 DNA follows: TGCAGTGCTATTCCCGGCATGAACACTGAAGCTTTCTTT.

The table lists this clonotype with a few counts. This rearrangement joins TRBV18 to TRBJ1-1, with TRBD1 identical over 10 bases. Germline-derived CDR1 and CDR2 are KGHSH and LQKENI. The V gene end was trimmed by 3 bases and the J gene end by 4 bases; junction bases not matched to a gene: 8. The CDR3 contains 16 residues. The CDR3 DNA sequence: TGTGCCAGCTCACCCTACCTTGGACAGGGGGGCACTGAAGCTTTCTTT. This translates into CASSPYLGQGGTEAFF.

This clonotype was seen only a few times. The CDR3 region has the DNA TGTGCCAGCAGTTACTTCACATCCAGGGGAGAGGAAAAACTGTTTTTT. Translation: CASSYFTSRGEEKLFF. The V call is TRBV6-5, the J call TRBJ1-4; TRBD1 might be the D (6 bases). Trimming removed 1 base at V and 8 bases at J, with 17 bases between. This CDR3 comprises 16 residues. Germline V gene lookup returns CDR1 MNHEY and CDR2 SVGAGI.

This clonotype was counted a few times. This chain links TRBV7-2 with TRBJ1-1; 9 positions match TRBD1. The CDR3 is 13 residues long. Germline CDR1 is SGHTA and CDR2 is FQGNSA. Germline trimming cut 5 bases from V and 4 bases from J; bases unmatched to any gene: 2. CDR3 sequence reads: CASSRQGVTEAFF. CDR3 nucleotide sequence: TGTGCCAGCAGCCGACAGGGGGTCACTGAAGCTTTCTTT.

This clonotype was seen more than once but under ten times. V gene TRBV6-5 combines with J gene TRBJ2-1, with 7 bases identical to TRBD1. Germline CDR1 and CDR2: MNHEY and SVGAGI. After removal of 4 bases from V and 2 bases from J, the junction contained 5 bases not matched to a gene. The CDR3 is 15 residues long. CDR3 region: CASSWGTEPYNEQFF. The DNA of the CDR3 is TGTGCCAGCAGTTGGGGGACAGAACCCTACAATGAGCAGTTCTTC.

In its sample, this clonotype was seen many times. V usage is TRBV20-1 and J usage is TRBJ1-4; weak D call: TRBD1 (5 bases). This CDR3 region has 13 residues. Germline CDR1 DFQATT, CDR2 SNEGSKA (reference sequence). Trimming removed 1 base at V and 8 bases at J, with 11 bases between. The CDR3 DNA reads as TGCAGTGCTAGAGGGGGCCCCGTCGAAAAACTGTTTTTT. As protein: CSARGGPVEKLFF.

This clonotype was counted ten times or more. A read error may account for a junction end that differs from germline. The CDR3 DNA reads as TGTGCCAGCAGCCAGGACCCCCATAGCCTGACCATCTTC. Protein product: CASSQDPHSLTIF. The chain uses TRBV7-9 and TRBJ1-2; D gene uncertain. The CDR3 length is 13 residues. Germline V gene data show CDR1 as SEHNR and CDR2 as FQNEAQ (reference sequence).

This clonotype showed up just a few times. The genes are TRBV7-3 and TRBJ2-1, with D tentatively TRBD1 or TRBD2 (5 bases each). This CDR3 is 13 amino acids long. Germline-derived CDR1 and CDR2 are SGHTA and FQGTGA. Trimming stripped 5 bases from V and 5 bases from J, with 10 bases between. CDR3 amino acids: CASSTGTHNEQFF. The CDR3 nucleotides read TGTGCCAGCAGCACCGGGACCCACAATGAGCAGTTCTTC.

This clonotype was recorded a few times. The chain has TRBV4-1 and TRBJ1-1; D unresolved. The length of the CDR3 is 15 residues. Per the germline V gene, CDR1 is MGHRA and CDR2 is YSYEKL. Trimming removed 0 bases from V and 5 bases from J, with 13 bases in between. The CDR3 here is CASSQDTGMWTEAFF. CDR3 nucleotide sequence: TGCGCCAGCAGCCAAGATACCGGGATGTGGACTGAAGCTTTCTTT.

This clonotype has ten or more counts. This sequence joins TRBV7-2 and TRBJ2-1; D is uncertain. This CDR3 has 12 residues. With 3 bases removed from V and 8 bases from J, the gap between germline ends came to 8 bases. Per the germline V gene, CDR1 is SGHTA and CDR2 is FQGNSA. As DNA, the CDR3 is TGTGCCAGCAGCTTTAATTCGGATGAGCAGTTCTTC. It codes for CASSFNSDEQFF.

This clonotype was found a few times. The J gene is TRBJ2-3, the V gene TRBV7-9, with 10 bases lining up with TRBD1. This CDR3 has 15 amino acids. The germline V gene has CDR1 SEHNR and CDR2 FQNEAQ (reference sequence). The V and J ends lost 4 bases and 3 bases, in that order; junction bases with no gene match: 4. The CDR3 here is CASSSTGGETDTQYF. CDR3 coding DNA: TGTGCCAGCAGCTCGACAGGGGGCGAAACAGATACGCAGTATTTT.

This clonotype was detected ten times or more. The chain combines TRBV10-3 with TRBJ2-3; D possibly corresponds to TRBD1 (6 bases). The CDR3 is 16 residues long. Germline lookup yields CDR1 ENHRY and CDR2 SYGVKD. The V end was cut by 2 bases, the J end by 0 bases, with 12 bases between. The CDR3 DNA follows: TGTGCCATCAGTGAGCCACAGGGAACTAGCACAGATACGCAGTATTTT. Translated, it gives CAISEPQGTSTDTQYF.

This clonotype has just a few counts. The rearrangement uses TRBV10-3 and TRBJ2-2, with TRBD1 matching over 12 bases. This CDR3 has 17 amino acids. Losses at the gene ends were 5 bases for V and 4 bases for J; bases not matched to a gene: 8. Germline assignment: CDR1 ENHRY and CDR2 SYGVKD. DNA of the CDR3: TGTGCCATCAGTCCGGGACAGGGGGCGGAGAGCACCGGGGAGCTGTTTTTT. It yields the protein CAISPGQGAESTGELFF.

This clonotype was detected only a few times. This chain connects TRBV15 to TRBJ1-2; a weak D match, TRBD1 (5 bases). The CDR3 runs 16 residues. Between the trimmed V and J ends, which lost 0 bases and 4 bases, there was a span of 15 bases. Germline CDR1 and CDR2: LNHNV and YYDKDF (reference sequence). The CDR3, as DNA: TGTGCCACCAGCAGAGATTTCCCGAGCAGGGTCTATGGCTACACCTTC. Its protein product is CATSRDFPSRVYGYTF.

The rearrangement links TRBV7-2 to TRBJ1-5; TRBD1 might be the D (6 bases). Trimming stripped 5 bases from V and 0 bases from J, with 14 bases between. The germline V gene encodes CDR1 SGHTA and CDR2 FQGNSA. This CDR3 is 16 amino acids long. CDR3 loop: CASSQQGLGSNQPQHF. In DNA, the CDR3 is TGTGCCAGCAGCCAACAGGGATTAGGTAGCAATCAGCCCCAGCATTTT.

The V call is TRBV4-1, the J call TRBJ1-1; no clear D gene. The CDR3 is 15 residues long. Germline V gene data show CDR1 as MGHRA and CDR2 as YSYEKL. V dropped 2 bases and J dropped 1 base, with 11 bases sitting between them. CDR3 in amino acids: CASSQWPQKNTEAFF. In DNA form, the CDR3 reads TGCGCCAGCAGCCAATGGCCCCAGAAGAACACTGAAGCTTTCTTT.

This clonotype was observed a few times. V and J are TRBV5-1 and TRBJ2-5, with D possibly being TRBD1 (6 bases). CDR3 length: 16 residues. Trimming removed 4 bases at V and 5 bases at J, with 21 bases between. The germline V gene has CDR1 SGHRS and CDR2 YFSETQ. The chain's CDR3 is CASSPSETGTMETQYF. For the CDR3, the DNA is TGCGCCAGCAGCCCATCAGAAACAGGGACAATGGAGACCCAGTACTTC.